The 23 T cell receptor beta chains below come from one sample, sequenced in a study of cytotoxic CD8 clonotypes in ibrutinib-treated CLL. Only in-frame clones appear in the TCRdb table, and some are missing; sequencing was by immunoSEQ multiplex PCR. The sample carries about 57,000 clones, approximately 52% recorded once. Sample: PBMCs, taken after 24 months of ibrutinib treatment. The receptors originated from a human donor with chronic lymphocytic leukemia.

V gene TRBV20-1 combines with J gene TRBJ1-2, with D unresolved. Germline loops: CDR1 DFQATT, CDR2 SNEGSKA (reference sequence). This CDR3 region has 11 residues. V was shortened by 3 bases and J by 7 bases, with 9 bases between the two germline ends. In nucleotides, the CDR3 is TGCAGTGCTAGCCTGGGCGGTGGCTACACCTTC. Translated, it gives CSASLGGGYTF.

In DNA form, the CDR3 reads TGTGCCAGCAGCTTAAGACAGGGGCCAGGAAACACCATATATTTT. Protein: CASSLRQGPGNTIYF. This chain joins TRBV11-3 and TRBJ1-3, with 8 bases identical to TRBD1. Germline CDR1 SGHNT, CDR2 YENEEA. This CDR3 is built from 15 residues. V was clipped by 2 bases and J by 4 bases; unmatched bases: 4.

The sample holds one count of this clone. The chain combines TRBV6-1 with TRBJ1-6; possibly TRBD1 for D (6 bases). Germline V CDR1 and CDR2: MNHNS, SASEGT. V lost 7 bases, J lost 7 bases, and 17 bases lay in between. CDR3 size: 15 residues. This CDR3 reads CASTPPGRGNSPLHF. In nucleotides, the CDR3 is TGTGCCAGCACACCCCCGGGCAGGGGCAATTCACCCCTCCACTTT.

V and J are TRBV15 and TRBJ2-5; D is possibly TRBD2 (6 bases). Trimming cost V 5 bases and J 4 bases, with 11 bases left between them. The CDR3 contains 13 residues. Per germline, CDR1 LNHNV and CDR2 YYDKDF (reference sequence). This chain's CDR3 is CATSPTSLETQYF. Written as DNA, the CDR3 is TGTGCCACCAGCCCGACTAGTCTAGAGACCCAGTACTTC.

J is TRBJ1-3 and V is TRBV9; D is uncertain. The CDR3 totals 14 residues. Between the trimmed V and J ends, which lost 4 bases and 0 bases, there was a span of 8 bases. From germline, CDR1 is SGDLS and CDR2 YYNGEE. The CDR3 DNA reads as TGTGCCAGCAGCCCGCGATACTCTGGAAACACCATATATTTT. Its protein is CASSPRYSGNTIYF.

This clone showed up just a few times. The chain links TRBV10-2 to TRBJ2-2; 7 bases are a match to TRBD1. V was pared by 5 bases and J by 5 bases, with 11 bases of the junction left unmatched. CDR1 WSHSY and CDR2 SAAADI come from the germline V gene. The CDR3 has 16 amino acids. The CDR3 bases are TGCGCCAGCAGTCACTCTGGACAGGTCTTGACCGGGGAGCTGTTTTTT. The encoded protein is CASSHSGQVLTGELFF.

The chain carries TRBV5-6 and TRBJ2-5; no clear D gene. This CDR3 region has 12 residues. The V end was cut by 6 bases, the J end by 5 bases, with 11 bases between. The germline V gene encodes CDR1 SGHDT and CDR2 YYEEEE. The CDR3 loop reads CASTKIGETQYF. CDR3 in DNA: TGTGCCAGCACCAAGATAGGGGAGACCCAGTACTTC.

The chain joins TRBV19 to TRBJ2-1; D unresolved. The CDR3 has 11 amino acids. Germline loops: CDR1 LNHDA, CDR2 SQIVND (reference sequence). Trimming took 7 bases from V and 7 from J, leaving 8 bases between them. DNA for the CDR3: TGTGCCAGTAAAATTGGGAATGAGCAGTTCTTC. Amino acids: CASKIGNEQFF.

This clone has a count of ten or more. The chain uses TRBV6-1 and TRBJ1-5; D may be TRBD1 (6 bases). Per the germline V gene, CDR1 is MNHNS and CDR2 is SASEGT. With 3 bases removed from V and 7 bases from J, the gap between germline ends came to 10 bases. The CDR3 has 13 amino acids. In DNA, the CDR3 is TGTGCCAGCAGTGACTGGGGGCAACAGCCCCAGCATTTT. It translates to CASSDWGQQPQHF.

V gene TRBV11-2 combines with J gene TRBJ2-5; D is uncertain. The CDR3 has 15 amino acids. Germline V CDR1 and CDR2: SGHAT, FQNNGV. V dropped 2 bases and J dropped 5 bases, with 15 bases sitting between them. CDR3 sequence (DNA): TGTGCCAGCAGCTTAAGTTGGTCGAATCGGGAGACCCAGTACTTC. Its protein product is CASSLSWSNRETQYF. The full variable domain, rest sourced from reference TRBV11-2 and TRBJ2-5, is EAGVAQSPRYKIIEKRQSVAFWCNPISGHATLYWYQQILGQGPKLLIQFQNNGVVDDSQLPKDRFSAERLKGVDSTLKIQPAKLEDSAVYLCASSLSWSNRETQYFGPGTRLLVL.

In this sample, this clone turned up a few times. The chain recombines TRBV19 with TRBJ1-2; D gene unclear. The CDR3 runs to 15 residues. Trimming cost V 7 bases and J 6 bases, with 21 bases left between them. The germline CDR1 and CDR2 sequences are LNHDA and SQIVND (reference sequence). The CDR3 is CASKNRAARRDGYTF. CDR3 nucleotides: TGTGCCAGTAAAAACCGGGCCGCGAGGAGGGATGGCTACACCTTC.

This sequence joins TRBV19 and TRBJ1-4; the D is unclear. The germline V gene encodes CDR1 LNHDA and CDR2 SQIVND (reference sequence). V lost 3 bases, J lost 7 bases, and 9 bases lay in between. The CDR3 length is 13 residues. The CDR3 bases are TGTGCCAGTAGTATTTTCGTGGCTGAAAAACTGTTTTTT. The encoded protein is CASSIFVAEKLFF.

The chain joins TRBV7-8 to TRBJ2-7; D could derive from TRBD1 or TRBD2 (7 bases each). The germline V gene has CDR1 SGHVS and CDR2 FQNEAQ. The CDR3 is 16 amino acids. V lost 3 bases and J 5 bases, leaving 20 bases between the germline ends. The CDR3 sequence is CASSLPGGGGSNEQYF. Here the CDR3 DNA reads TGTGCCAGCAGCTTGCCCGGGGGAGGGGGCTCGAACGAGCAGTACTTC.

The V call is TRBV4-1, the J call TRBJ1-2, with D perhaps matching TRBD1 (5 bases). Germline V gene data show CDR1 as MGHRA and CDR2 as YSYEKL. CDR3 size: 15 residues. The V end lost 1 base, the J end lost 8 bases, and 17 bases lay between the germline ends. The CDR3 nucleotides read TGCGCCAGCAGCCAAGTCTTCGTCGGGGGATACGGCTACACCTTC. Amino acids: CASSQVFVGGYGYTF.

This clone is labeled as medium-sized. The V and J genes are TRBV6-1 and TRBJ1-5; D perhaps matches TRBD1 (5 bases). Germline-derived CDR1 and CDR2 are MNHNS and SASEGT. This CDR3 has 15 amino acids. V was shortened by 4 bases and J by 5 bases, with 15 bases between the two germline ends. This chain's CDR3 is CASSVRSPGHQPQHF. In DNA, the CDR3 is TGTGCCAGCAGTGTCAGGTCCCCGGGACATCAGCCCCAGCATTTT.

The chain combines TRBV10-3 with TRBJ1-3; possibly TRBD1 for D (5 bases). Per germline, CDR1 ENHRY and CDR2 SYGVKD. V was clipped by 4 bases and J by 0 bases, with 13 bases between them. The CDR3 sequence is 16 residues long. This chain's CDR3 is CAISAPGRGSGNTIYF. DNA for the CDR3: TGTGCCATCAGTGCGCCGGGACGGGGCTCTGGAAACACCATATATTTT.

This clone showed up just a few times. V gene TRBV5-4 combines with J gene TRBJ1-2; no firm D call. This CDR3 comprises 15 residues. Germline CDR1 reads SGHNT; CDR2 reads YYREEE (reference sequence). The ends were cut back, 2 bases at V and 3 bases at J, with 14 bases in the middle. The CDR3 sequence is CASSFIGPPDYGYTF. The CDR3 region has the DNA TGTGCCAGCAGCTTTATCGGACCCCCTGACTATGGCTACACCTTC.

This clone was seen ten or more times. The rearrangement links TRBV2 to TRBJ2-3; D uncertain. Germline V gives CDR1 SNHLY, CDR2 FYNNEI. The CDR3 extends over 9 amino acids. CDR3: CAGKDTQYF. The CDR3 coding sequence is TGTGCGGGAAAAGATACGCAGTATTTT. The whole variable domain, remainder taken from reference TRBV2 and TRBJ2-3, is EPEVTQTPSHQVTQMGQEVILRCVPISNHLYFYWYRQILGQKVEFLVSFYNNEISEKSEIFDDQFSVERPDGSNFTLKIRSTKLEDSAMYFCAGKDTQYFGPGTRLTVL.

This clone occurred many times. The J gene is TRBJ1-1, the V gene TRBV6-6; tentatively, D is TRBD1 (5 bases). In germline, CDR1 is MNHNY, CDR2 SVGAGI (reference sequence). The length of the CDR3 is 12 residues. V was pared by 10 bases and J by 0 bases, with 9 bases between. The CDR3 reads CATRGVNTEAFF. The CDR3 DNA sequence: TGTGCCACCCGGGGGGTGAACACTGAAGCTTTCTTT.

This clone came up a few times. The chain links TRBV20-1 to TRBJ2-3; D gene unclear. V was trimmed by 3 bases and J by 3 bases, leaving 4 bases between them. The CDR3 sequence is 11 residues long. Germline V gene sequence: CDR1 DFQATT, CDR2 SNEGSKA (reference sequence). CDR3 residues: CSASVTDTQYF. CDR3 DNA sequence: TGCAGTGCTAGCGTAACAGATACGCAGTATTTT.

This clone was seen ten or more times. The J gene is TRBJ2-2, the V gene TRBV7-8, with D unclear. The CDR3 loop spans 14 amino acids. Germline V gene data show CDR1 as SGHVS and CDR2 as FQNEAQ. Deletions cut 3 bases from V and 1 base from J, with 6 bases between. CDR3 region: CASSFGQNTGELFF. The CDR3 bases are TGTGCCAGCAGCTTCGGCCAGAACACCGGGGAGCTGTTTTTT.

This clone is termed medium-sized. The chain links TRBV5-6 to TRBJ1-3; no firm D call. Germline V CDR1 and CDR2: SGHDT, YYEEEE. The V and J ends lost 0 bases and 3 bases respectively, with 7 bases between them. The CDR3 loop spans 14 amino acids. CDR3 loop: CASSLARVGNTIYF. The CDR3 DNA reads TGTGCCAGCAGCTTGGCTAGGGTTGGAAACACCATATATTTT.

The J gene is TRBJ2-7, the V gene TRBV19, with 11 bases that match TRBD2. Trimming took 9 bases from V and 3 from J; bases not matched to a gene: 4. The germline V gene encodes CDR1 LNHDA and CDR2 SQIVND (reference sequence). This CDR3 has 13 amino acids. The CDR3 protein is CARTGTSGYEQYF. Here the CDR3 DNA reads TGTGCCAGGACCGGGACTAGCGGCTACGAGCAGTACTTC.